This paragraph reports one TCR beta chain. Its antigen is currently not known. The data belong to a study of T cells in women clearing cervical HPV infection listed by TCRdb under 2018. The study in broad terms: The cases were about 25 women with histologically confirmed HPV16-related CIN3 or worse, and 2 of these cases were invasive cancers. Cases and controls were matched on year of sample collection and on age within five years. For cases, a median interval of about 140 days, with an interquartile range of about 90 to 200 days, was observed between lesion detection and blood sampling. The parent cohort enrolled under 11,000 women aged 18 or older in Guanacaste, Costa Rica, in about 1993 to 1995 and followed the women for around seven years. The 20 to 30 controls were women who cleared a single incident HPV16 infection within 12 months without developing precancer or cancer. HLA typing was available for only a few women, so HLA type could not be excluded as a confounder. A median age of nearly 35 years was observed in cases versus 38 to 40 in controls, and no significant differences in baseline characteristics were found. An exploratory proof-of-principle case-control study, nested within the Guanacaste HPV Natural History Study in Costa Rica, was conducted to compare TCR repertoires across cervical HPV16 outcomes. Blood from cases was collected at the visit where the lesion was first found, while blood from controls was collected once the infection could no longer be detected. Quality controls consisted of five blinded duplicates per group, for a total of about 60 samples made up of roughly 50 participants and around ten replicates. On the study overall, not on this receptor specifically: Significantly higher TCR repertoire richness was observed in CIN3+ cases than in controls across sequencing depths, whereas no difference in evenness was found. Because of the cross-sectional design, the study could not determine whether the associations came before infection or resulted from infection, and neither effector/memory subsets nor HPV-specific T cells were isolated. T-cell numbers per sample were unknown, so richness differences could reflect varying T-cell content rather than repertoire biology. Cases were distinguished from controls with an estimated AUC of approximately 0.79 by random forest classifiers combining richness and V gene abundances.

TCR beta CDR3 regions were amplified by multiplex PCR from an average of approximately 1,200 ng genomic DNA per sample using the immunoSEQ assay. The assay corrected primer bias using a complete synthetic TCR repertoire to establish an amplification baseline. The amplicons were sequenced using the Illumina platform. Regarding the original processing steps: Sequences were error-corrected by clustering with frequency ratios and a modified nearest-neighbor algorithm and were then analyzed in the immunoSEQ Analyzer with IMGT gene definitions. At each rarefaction depth, TCR richness and evenness were averaged over 20 rarefaction repeats, and samples with fewer sequences than the depth were excluded. Wilcoxon rank sum tests with FDR correction were used to compare relative abundances of V, D and J genes between the groups. For the blinded duplicates, the intraclass correlation was approximately 96% for TCR richness and averaged about 81% across roughly 72 gene segments. In its TCRdb copy, this immuneACCESS table keeps in-frame sequences only and misses some clones. Where compared with another copy, unresolved V genes explain less than half of these, and the others have no known cause. The DNA gave D and trimming, while V, J and clone size come from that table. The sample table records around 33,000 clones. The ten largest account for about 18% of the sample.

Every participant had a single incident cervical HPV16 infection, and prevalent HPV16 infections were excluded. Cervical HPV DNA was detected with MY09/MY11 PCR, and genotyping was done by dot-blot hybridization. Fifteen mL of heparinized blood were centrifuged, and the buffy coat was split into aliquots, frozen at -30 degrees C, and then kept at -80 degrees C. QIAGEN kits were used to extract genomic DNA from the buffy coat specimens. The clonotype was recovered from a woman between 18 and 75 years old with a cervical HPV16 infection that either progressed to CIN3+ or cleared (not recorded which). Sequenced sample: blood buffy coat.

The CDR3 loop reads CASSLASKTGKTQYF. Partial CDR3 DNA: TGTGCCAGCAGCTTGGCTTCTAAAACAGGGAAGACC. The rearranged chain carries TRBV5-4 and TRBJ2-5; the D region possibly corresponds to TRBD1 (6 bases align). The observed sequence ends 3 residues before the CDR3 terminus, with the missing tail filled in from the germline J gene. The V and J ends are trimmed by 0 bases and 6 bases, leaving 15 bases between them. The CDR3 covers 15 residues, taking in both the cysteine and the phenylalanine. The CDR3 was read in part: 36 bases, with the frame set at base 1. Based on the germline V gene (reference sequence), the CDR1 and CDR2 sequences are SGHNT and YYREEE.